Listed below are T cell receptor beta chains from one sample, sequenced in a study of blood T cell repertoires in COVID-19. Generated by immunoSEQ multiplex PCR, the TCRdb table keeps only in-frame clones and is missing some. The sample shows 95,000 to 120,000 clones, around 84% of them seen only once. Material: peripheral blood. The receptor source for this set is a man in his forties with acute or convalescent COVID-19. Both conserved end residues are part of each CDR3. A D gene is named only where the DNA matches it firmly. Size is stated for part of the rows, as once, few or many counts, or as a class when the clone is expanded.

CDR3 length | J gene | D gene | clone size | V gene | CDR3 DNA | CDR3 protein
14 | TRBJ2-1 | TRBD1 | NA | TRBV24-1 | TGTGCCACCAGTGATCGGACAGGGGTCAATGAGCAGTTCTTC | CATSDRTGVNEQFF
17 | TRBJ2-1 | NA | NA | TRBV5-8 | TGTGCCAGCAGCTTGTATATTGGGACACCAATTGAGGACGCGCAGTTCTTC | CASSLYIGTPIEDAQFF
15 | TRBJ1-2 | TRBD1 | NA | TRBV6-6 | TGTGCCAGCAGGACGGGGACAGGGGGGGACTATGGCTACACCTTC | CASRTGTGGDYGYTF
13 | TRBJ1-2 | TRBD1 | few | TRBV25-1 | TGTGCCAGCAGGGAAACAGGGGGGGATGGCTACACCTTC | CASRETGGDGYTF
14 | TRBJ2-3 | TRBD2 | NA | TRBV9 | TGTGCCAGCAGTGGTGGGGGGGGCACAGATACGCAGTATTTT | CASSGGGGTDTQYF
16 | TRBJ1-2 | NA | NA | TRBV4-1 | TGCGCCAGCAGCCAGCTCTTCGACAGGCCACGCTATGGCTACACCTTC | CASSQLFDRPRYGYTF
16 | TRBJ2-2 | TRBD2 | NA | TRBV7-7 | TGTGCCAGCAGCTTATCTAGCGGGGGGCCAATGCGGGAGCTGTTTTTT | CASSLSSGGPMRELFF
14 | TRBJ1-1 | NA | NA | TRBV27 | TGTGCCAGCAGTTTGAGGGTCCCGAACACTGAAGCTTTCTTT | CASSLRVPNTEAFF
16 | TRBJ2-5 | TRBD1 | NA | TRBV10-1 | TGCGCCAGCAGTGAAACCGGGACAGGGGAACAAGAGACCCAGTACTTC | CASSETGTGEQETQYF
12 | TRBJ2-5 | TRBD1 | NA | TRBV3-1/TRBV3-2 | TGTGCCAGTGAGGGGGCCCAAGAGACCCAGTACTTC | CASEGAQETQYF
14 | TRBJ2-7 | TRBD1 | once | TRBV2 | TGTGCCAGCAGGGACAGCCGAGGGGGCGACGAGCAGTACTTC | CASRDSRGGDEQYF
16 | TRBJ2-7 | TRBD1 | NA | TRBV5-1 | TGCGCCAGCAGCTTAAAGGAGGGGGGACAGGGTTACGAGCAGTACTTC | CASSLKEGGQGYEQYF
13 | TRBJ2-1 | NA | NA | TRBV12-3/TRBV12-4 | TGTGCCAGCAGTTTTTCCAGTTTCGATGAGCAGTTCTTC | CASSFSSFDEQFF
14 | TRBJ1-1 | NA | NA | TRBV5-1 | TGCGCCAGCAGCTTTTCTCAGACTAACACTGAAGCTTTCTTT | CASSFSQTNTEAFF
15 | TRBJ2-7 | TRBD1 | NA | TRBV5-1 | TGCGCCAGCAGCAAACCCGGGACAGGGGCCTACGAGCAGTACTTC | CASSKPGTGAYEQYF
18 | TRBJ2-6 | TRBD1 | NA | TRBV2 | TGTGCCAGCGCTCGGACAGGGTCCTCGTTCTCTGGGGCCAACGTCCTGACTTTC | CASARTGSSFSGANVLTF